The 15 T cell receptor beta chains below were found in one sample sequenced in a study of cytomegalovirus exposure and HLA in healthy donors. The PCR contained 60 Vbeta and 13 Jbeta primers. The table came from immunoSEQ multiplex PCR; TCRdb's copy has only in-frame clones and leaves some out. The sample consists of around 230,000 clones, about four fifths of them appearing once. The sample was PBMCs. Receptors originate from a man aged 40-49 years in good health and CMV-seropositive.

This clone came up once. CDR3 coding DNA: TGTGCCAGTAGTATGGGCCAGTTGAACTATGGCTACACCTTC. It is translated as CASSMGQLNYGYTF. The rearrangement joins TRBV19 to TRBJ1-2; D uncertain. The CDR3 has 14 residues. V was trimmed by 3 bases and J by 2 bases, leaving 10 bases between them. Per the germline V gene, CDR1 is LNHDA and CDR2 is SQIVND (reference sequence).

The chain joins TRBV9 to TRBJ2-1; TRBD2 is a possible D gene (6 bases). The CDR3 runs 16 residues. Trimming took 0 bases from V and 7 from J, leaving 17 bases between them. Germline CDR1 SGDLS, CDR2 YYNGEE. The CDR3 spells CASSVGPGSRLNEQFF. The CDR3 DNA reads TGTGCCAGCAGCGTAGGTCCCGGGAGCCGCCTTAATGAGCAGTTCTTC.

This rearrangement joins TRBV7-6 to TRBJ2-5; 10 positions match TRBD1. This CDR3 has 12 residues. After removal of 3 bases from V and 10 bases from J, the junction contained 2 bases not matched to a gene. CDR1 and CDR2 from the germline V gene are SGHVS and FNYEAQ. The CDR3 is CASSLGQGNQYF. CDR3 sequence (DNA): TGTGCCAGCAGCTTGGGACAGGGGAACCAGTACTTC.

The chain carries TRBV30 and TRBJ1-1; 8 positions match TRBD1. The CDR3 is 15 residues long. V shed 4 bases and J 1 base; nucleotides not matched to a gene: 8. Germline-derived CDR1 and CDR2 are GTSNPN and SVGIG (reference sequence). The CDR3, as DNA: TGTGCCTGGACCACGGGACAGGCTGGGAACACTGAAGCTTTCTTT. This translates into CAWTTGQAGNTEAFF.

This chain links TRBV7-9 with TRBJ2-7; tentative D call: TRBD2 (6 bases). This CDR3 is built from 13 residues. Germline V gives CDR1 SEHNR, CDR2 FQNEAQ (reference sequence). V lost 1 base and J 7 bases, leaving 11 bases between the germline ends. In nucleotides, the CDR3 is TGTGCCAGCAGCTTAGGTGGTGGGGGGGAGCAGTACTTC. Its protein is CASSLGGGGEQYF.

Concerning this clone itself: Mismatch with germline at one junction end may stem from a read error. This sample includes further DNA sequences coding for the same CDR3. The genes are TRBV2 and TRBJ2-6; TRBD1 matches 7 bases. The CDR3 contains 15 residues. Germline assignment: CDR1 SNHLY and CDR2 FYNNEI. The CDR3 here is CASRTGYTGANVLTF. CDR3 sequence (DNA): TGCGCCAGCAGGACAGGTTACACAGGGGCCAACGTCCTGACTTTC.

The J gene is TRBJ2-5, the V gene TRBV2; 9 nucleotides agree with TRBD2. The V gene's germline CDR1 is SNHLY and CDR2 FYNNEI. Germline trimming cut 7 bases from V and 7 bases from J; bases unmatched to any gene: 16. The CDR3 sequence is 16 residues long. CDR3 loop: CASTPGVLAGEVTQYF. The CDR3 nucleotides read TGTGCCAGCACCCCAGGGGTATTAGCGGGAGAGGTGACCCAGTACTTC. The complete variable domain, with remaining parts taken from reference TRBV2 and TRBJ2-5, reads EPEVTQTPSHQVTQMGQEVILRCVPISNHLYFYWYRQILGQKVEFLVSFYNNEISEKSEIFDDQFSVERPDGSNFTLKIRSTKLEDSAMYFCASTPGVLAGEVTQYFGPGTRLLVL.

This clone has just one count. The junction and the germline gene differ at one end; a read error may be behind it. V usage is TRBV19 and J usage is TRBJ1-4, with TRBD1 identical over 7 bases. The CDR3 has 15 residues. Germline CDR1 is LNHDA and CDR2 is SQIVND (reference sequence). The CDR3: CAISPAGTVGEKLFF. The CDR3 nucleotides are TGTGCCATTAGTCCTGCGGGGACAGTTGGGGAAAAACTGTTTTTT.

This sequence joins TRBV25-1 and TRBJ2-1, with a weak D call TRBD1 (5 bases). This CDR3 spans 17 amino acids. Trimming took 2 bases from V and 4 from J, leaving 18 bases between them. Germline assignment: CDR1 MGHDK and CDR2 SYGVNS. The CDR3: CASSEEVGHAVYNEQFF. In DNA, the CDR3 is TGTGCCAGCAGTGAAGAGGTCGGACATGCGGTTTACAATGAGCAGTTCTTC.

The chain links TRBV27 to TRBJ2-1, with D possibly TRBD1 on 5 matching bases. Between the trimmed V and J ends, which lost 3 bases and 0 bases, there was a span of 9 bases. The CDR3 runs 15 residues. Germline CDR1 MNHEY, CDR2 SMNVEV (reference sequence). CDR3 nucleotides: TGTGCCAGCAGTTTGGGGCGCGGCTCCTACAATGAGCAGTTCTTC. Protein: CASSLGRGSYNEQFF.

This chain joins TRBV5-1 and TRBJ2-1; D perhaps matches TRBD1 (5 bases). Per the germline V gene, CDR1 is SGHRS and CDR2 is YFSETQ. CDR3 size: 14 residues. V was clipped by 1 base and J by 4 bases, with 9 bases between them. CDR3 DNA: TGCGCCAGCAGCTTGTTTGACAGTTACAATGAGCAGTTCTTC. Its translation is CASSLFDSYNEQFF.

The V gene is TRBV6-6, the J gene TRBJ2-7, with D perhaps matching TRBD1 (5 bases). Trimming pared 0 bases from V and 4 bases from J, leaving 7 bases between. Germline V gene sequence: CDR1 MNHNY, CDR2 SVGAGI (reference sequence). The CDR3 covers 13 residues. The DNA for the CDR3 is TGTGCCAGCAGTTACTCACAGGAGTACGAGCAGTACGTC. This encodes CASSYSQEYEQYV.

This chain links TRBV6-1 with TRBJ2-6, with 10 bases aligning to TRBD2. Germline CDR1 reads MNHNS; CDR2 reads SASEGT. The CDR3 length is 15 residues. V trimming: 8 bases; J trimming: 4 bases; junction bases outside the gene matches: 5. The CDR3 DNA follows: TGTGCCAGCGCCACTAGCGGGACCGGGGCCAACGTCCTGACTTTC. It specifies CASATSGTGANVLTF.

The chain links TRBV5-4 to TRBJ2-7; D ambiguous. The CDR3 is made up of 13 amino acids. V gave up 3 bases and J gave up 4 bases, with 11 bases separating them. The germline V gene encodes CDR1 SGHNT and CDR2 YYREEE (reference sequence). DNA for the CDR3: TGTGCCAGCAGCTCGTCGACAACTTACGAGCAGTACTTC. Translating gives CASSSSTTYEQYF.

The chain carries TRBV7-9 and TRBJ1-2; 7 bases are a match to TRBD1. The CDR3 has 16 residues. CDR1 is SEHNR and CDR2 is FQNEAQ in the germline V gene (reference sequence). After removal of 2 bases from V and 5 bases from J, the junction contained 11 bases not matched to a gene. The CDR3 is CASSLIEKGALYGYTF. The DNA for the CDR3 is TGTGCCAGCAGCTTAATTGAGAAGGGGGCCCTTTATGGCTACACCTTC.